Listed below are T cell receptor beta chains from one sample, sequenced in a study of patients and donors after allogeneic stem cell transplantation. A single record per CDR3 protein comes from TCRdb applying MiXCR to the RT-PCR reads. This table has around 150,000 distinct CDR3 sequences, roughly two fifths appearing once. The sequencing input was blood, either unsorted or a sorted T cell fraction (not recorded which). These receptors were collected from a human donor who was either an allogeneic HSCT recipient or a stem cell or donor lymphocyte infusion donor (not recorded which). It is not recorded whose cells these are; they may come from a transplant donor. Both conserved end residues are part of each CDR3. The D gene is left open where the match is weak. Size tells how often a clone was seen (once, few, many) or the class of an expanded clone, and some rows leave it out.

TRBV20-1	-	TRBJ1-5	few	TGCAGTGCTAGCCTTAAAAGGTGCTGGAATCTTGATCAGCCCCAGCATTTT	CSASLKRCWNLDQPQHF
TRBV12-3/TRBV12-4	TRBD2	TRBJ2-3	-	TGTGCCAGCAGGGGTCTAGCGGGGGGGCCGTCTAAAGATACGCAGTATTTT	CASRGLAGGPSKDTQYF
TRBV20-1	-	TRBJ2-3	-	TGCAGTGCAGGCTGGGCGGGCACAGATACGCAGTATTTT	CSAGWAGTDTQYF
TRBV3-1	-	TRBJ1-6	-	TGTGCCAGCAGCCAAGTGGCCGCCAGCTCCTATAATTCACCCCTCCACTTT	CASSQVAASSYNSPLHF
TRBV6-1	-	TRBJ2-3	few	TGTGCCATATGCCGGGACAACACAGATACGCAGTATTTT	CAICRDNTDTQYF
TRBV18	-	TRBJ2-5	-	TGTGCCAGCTCACCAGGTTTTGGCAGGTTCCAAGAGACCCAGTACTTC	CASSPGFGRFQETQYF
TRBV6-5	TRBD1	TRBJ1-2	-	TGTGCCAGCACCGCGGGACAGGGATTGTCTGGCTACACCTTC	CASTAGQGLSGYTF
TRBV12-3/TRBV12-4	-	TRBJ1-4	few	TGTGCCAGCAGTCGGGCGGGGCCATGGGTATCTAATGAAAAACTGTTTTTT	CASSRAGPWVSNEKLFF
TRBV5-1	TRBD1	TRBJ1-2	few	TGCGCCAGCAGCTTGGGTCCAGGGGGTTTCTATGGCTACACCTTC	CASSLGPGGFYGYTF
TRBV7-9	TRBD1	TRBJ1-2	-	TGTGCCAGCAGCTTAGCGCAAGGGACAGCGACTAACTATGGCTACACCTTC	CASSLAQGTATNYGYTF
TRBV18	TRBD1	TRBJ1-1	few	TGTGCCAGCTCCCCTAACGACAGGGTGCTCACTGAAGCTTTCTTT	CASSPNDRVLTEAFF
TRBV2	-	TRBJ2-5	-	TGTGCCGGGACCGGGGAAGAGACCCAGTACTTC	CAGTGEETQYF
TRBV29-1	TRBD2	TRBJ2-3	few	TGCAGCGTAAGAGGGAGGGGACTGGATACGCAGTATTTT	CSVRGRGLDTQYF
TRBV11-2	-	TRBJ1-2	few	TGTGCCAGCAGCCCCCCGGCAGGAGGCTATGGCTACACCTTC	CASSPPAGGYGYTF
TRBV7-8	-	TRBJ1-1	-	TGTGCCAGCACCGCCGCAAGGACAGAGAACACTGAAGCTTTCTTT	CASTAARTENTEAFF
TRBV12-3/TRBV12-4	-	TRBJ1-2	once	TGTGCCAGCAGTACACAGGGAATCGGCTACACCTTC	CASSTQGIGYTF
TRBV4-3	TRBD2	TRBJ2-3	few	TGCGCCAGCAGCCAAGATGCGGGGGTGAGAGCCAGCACAGATACGCAGTATTTT	CASSQDAGVRASTDTQYF
TRBV19	-	TRBJ1-2	-	TGTGCCAGTAGTATAGATCCTCCTCCATCCGCGATTAACTATGGCTACACCTTC	CASSIDPPPSAINYGYTF
TRBV12-3/TRBV12-4	-	TRBJ1-2	-	TGTGCCAGCAGTTTAGCGGGGGTCTATGGCTACACCTTC	CASSLAGVYGYTF
TRBV7-9	TRBD2	TRBJ2-1	-	TGTGCCAGCAGCTTCGGGACTAGCGTAATCGATGAGCAGTTCTTC	CASSFGTSVIDEQFF
TRBV27	-	TRBJ1-5	-	TGTGCCAGCAGTTTATCAATGATTGGTCAGCCCCAGCATTTT	CASSLSMIGQPQHF
TRBV4-3	-	TRBJ1-1	-	TGCGCCAGCAGCCAAGAAAAGTTCTGGGGTACTGAAGCTTTCTTT	CASSQEKFWGTEAFF
TRBV4-3	-	TRBJ2-7	-	TGCGCCAGCAGCCCGGGACACACAATCGCGAACGAGCAGTACTTC	CASSPGHTIANEQYF
TRBV13	-	TRBJ2-1	-	TGTGCCAGCAGAAGGGCGCTCAGGGGTAATGAGCAGTTCTTC	CASRRALRGNEQFF
TRBV6-5	TRBD1	TRBJ1-1	-	TGTGCCAGCAGATCTAAACCGGGACAGGGGCCAGTGAACACTGAAGCTTTCTTT	CASRSKPGQGPVNTEAFF
TRBV7-2	TRBD2	TRBJ2-3	many	TGTGCCAGCAGCTTACAATCGGGGGGAGGGGCAGATACGCAGTATTTT	CASSLQSGGGADTQYF
TRBV5-4	-	TRBJ1-3	-	TGTGCCAGCAGCTCGGAAGGGGACCTTAGCTCTGGAAACACCATATATTTT	CASSSEGDLSSGNTIYF
TRBV27	TRBD1	TRBJ1-1	-	TGTGCCAGCAGTTTAGAGGGCGGGACAGGGAGAGTGCCTGAAGCTTTCTTT	CASSLEGGTGRVPEAFF
TRBV20-1	TRBD1	TRBJ2-2	-	TGCAGTGCTGAGGGACAGGGGGACACCGGGGAGCTGTTTTTT	CSAEGQGDTGELFF
TRBV12-3/TRBV12-4	-	TRBJ1-1	few	TGTGCCAGCAGCCTGATGATTGGGACCAACACTGAAGCTTTCTTT	CASSLMIGTNTEAFF